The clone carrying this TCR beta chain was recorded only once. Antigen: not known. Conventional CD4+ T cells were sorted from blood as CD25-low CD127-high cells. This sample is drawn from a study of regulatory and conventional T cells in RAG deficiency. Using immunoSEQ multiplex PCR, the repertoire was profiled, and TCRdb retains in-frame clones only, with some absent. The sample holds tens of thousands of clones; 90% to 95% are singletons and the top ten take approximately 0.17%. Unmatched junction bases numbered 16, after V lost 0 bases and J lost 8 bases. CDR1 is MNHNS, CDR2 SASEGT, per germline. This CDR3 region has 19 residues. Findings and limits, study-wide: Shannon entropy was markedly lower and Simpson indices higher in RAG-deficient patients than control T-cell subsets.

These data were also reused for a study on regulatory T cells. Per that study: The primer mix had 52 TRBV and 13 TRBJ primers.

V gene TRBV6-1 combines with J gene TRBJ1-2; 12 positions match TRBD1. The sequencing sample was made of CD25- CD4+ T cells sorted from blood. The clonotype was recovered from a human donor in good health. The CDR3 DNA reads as TGTGCCAGCAGTGAAGCGCGGGGGACAGGGGGCGAATCTACGCAGGGCTACACCTTC. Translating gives CASSEARGTGGESTQGYTF.